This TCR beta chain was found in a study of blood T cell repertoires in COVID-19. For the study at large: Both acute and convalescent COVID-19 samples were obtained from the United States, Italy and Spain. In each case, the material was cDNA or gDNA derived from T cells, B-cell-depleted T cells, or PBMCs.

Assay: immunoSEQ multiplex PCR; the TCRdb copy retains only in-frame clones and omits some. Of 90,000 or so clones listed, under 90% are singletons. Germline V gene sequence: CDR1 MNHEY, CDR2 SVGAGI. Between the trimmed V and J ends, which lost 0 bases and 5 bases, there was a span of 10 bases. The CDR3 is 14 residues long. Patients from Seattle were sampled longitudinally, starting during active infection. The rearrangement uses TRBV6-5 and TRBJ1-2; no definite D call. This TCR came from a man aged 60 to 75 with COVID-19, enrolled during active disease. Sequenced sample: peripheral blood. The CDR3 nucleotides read TGTGCCAGCAGTTACTCGACATCGGCGTATGGCTACACCTTC. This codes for CASSYSTSAYGYTF.